The 25 T cell receptor beta chains below come from one sample, sequenced in a study of blood T cell repertoires in COVID-19. Repertoires were generated with immunoSEQ multiplex PCR, while TCRdb's copy carries only in-frame clones and drops some. Here the sample spans 44,000 or so clones, 83% being singletons. Material: peripheral blood. Every receptor here comes from a man aged 80 or over in a cohort sampled during active COVID-19.

The genes are TRBV10-2 and TRBJ2-7; D unclear. Germline assignment: CDR1 WSHSY and CDR2 SAAADI. V shed 0 bases and J shed 2 bases, with 5 bases lying between them. This CDR3 region has 13 residues. The CDR3 protein is CASSESQAYEQYF. CDR3 bases: TGCGCCAGCAGTGAGTCGCAGGCCTACGAGCAGTACTTC.

The chain recombines TRBV2 with TRBJ1-3; D remains ambiguous. CDR3 length: 15 residues. V lost 4 bases and J 1 base, leaving 11 bases between the germline ends. Germline CDR1 and CDR2: SNHLY and FYNNEI. The CDR3 sequence is CASSGYQASGNTIYF. CDR3 DNA: TGTGCCAGCAGTGGATACCAGGCGTCTGGAAACACCATATATTTT.

The J gene is TRBJ1-1, the V gene TRBV9; weak D call: TRBD1 (5 bases). Trimming pared 0 bases from V and 1 base from J, leaving 7 bases between. Looked up from germline, CDR1 is SGDLS and CDR2 is YYNGEE. The CDR3 has 14 residues. The CDR3 loop is CASSVVGQNTEAFF. In DNA form, the CDR3 reads TGTGCCAGCAGCGTAGTTGGACAGAACACTGAAGCTTTCTTT.

The sample holds a few counts of this clone. The chain carries TRBV5-6 and TRBJ2-7; TRBD2 matches 11 bases. Losses at the gene ends were 4 bases for V and 2 bases for J; bases not matched to a gene: 8. The CDR3 is 16 residues long. Looked up from germline, CDR1 is SGHDT and CDR2 is YYEEEE. The CDR3 DNA reads as TGTGCCAGCAGCACCCCGACTAGCGGGAAACCCTACGAGCAGTACTTC. Its translation is CASSTPTSGKPYEQYF. The full variable domain, completed using reference TRBV5-6 and TRBJ2-7, is DAGVTQSPTHLIKTRGQQVTLRCSPKSGHDTVSWYQQALGQGPQFIFQYYEEEERQRGNFPDRFSGHQFPNYSSELNVNALLLGDSALYLCASSTPTSGKPYEQYFGPGTRLTVT.

The chain combines TRBV5-1 with TRBJ2-3; 7 bases are shared with TRBD2. CDR1 SGHRS and CDR2 YFSETQ come from the germline V gene. The CDR3 spans 13 residues. V was clipped by 1 base and J by 4 bases; unmatched bases: 0. The CDR3 here is CASSLTSADTQYF. The CDR3 bases are TGCGCCAGCAGCTTGACTAGCGCAGATACGCAGTATTTT.

In DNA, the CDR3 is TGTGCCAGCAGTCCTTACTTAAGGAACACTGAAGCTTTCTTT. Translating gives CASSPYLRNTEAFF. The chain is built from TRBV28 and TRBJ1-1; no reliable D call. The V gene lost 5 bases and the J gene lost 1 base, with 11 bases spanning the gap. In germline, CDR1 is MDHEN, CDR2 SYDVKM. The CDR3 totals 14 residues.

The CDR3 reads CASSPGGQASSYEQYF. The CDR3 DNA is TGTGCCAGCAGCCCAGGAGGGCAGGCAAGCTCCTACGAGCAGTACTTC. The V gene is TRBV9, the J gene TRBJ2-7, with a possible D match to TRBD2 (6 bases). The CDR3 loop spans 16 amino acids. Germline V gene lookup returns CDR1 SGDLS and CDR2 YYNGEE. V lost 4 bases and J lost 0, with 17 bases in between. Variable domain in full (rest from reference TRBV9 and TRBJ2-7): DSGVTQTPKHLITATGQRVTLRCSPRSGDLSVYWYQQSLDQGLQFLIQYYNGEERAKGNILERFSAQQFPDLHSELNLSSLELGDSALYFCASSPGGQASSYEQYFGPGTRLTVT.

This sequence joins TRBV6-2 or TRBV6-3 and TRBJ2-7, with TRBD2 as a possible D gene (6 bases). The CDR3 has 16 amino acids. Germline lookup yields CDR1 MNHEY and CDR2 SVGEGT. V lost 3 bases and J 0 bases, leaving 15 bases between the germline ends. Here the CDR3 reads CASSYPGGTLSYEQYF. The CDR3 DNA reads as TGTGCCAGCAGTTATCCAGGCGGGACCCTCTCCTACGAGCAGTACTTC.

V gene TRBV3-1 (or the pseudogene TRBV3-2) combines with J gene TRBJ1-1, with D uncertain. The germline V gene encodes CDR1 LGHDT and CDR2 YNNKEL (reference sequence). This CDR3 has 14 amino acids. V was shortened by 0 bases and J by 11 bases, with 16 bases between the two germline ends. CDR3 residues: CASSQDLGFGGAFF. The CDR3 DNA reads as TGTGCCAGCAGCCAAGATTTGGGGTTCGGCGGGGCTTTCTTT.

This chain links TRBV15 with TRBJ2-6; unclear D gene. Germline V gene data show CDR1 as LNHNV and CDR2 as YYDKDF (reference sequence). V lost 1 base to trimming and J lost 0 bases, with 7 bases between them. The CDR3 loop spans 16 amino acids. This CDR3 is CATSRGSVSGANVLTF. As DNA, the CDR3 is TGTGCCACCAGCAGAGGATCAGTCTCTGGGGCCAACGTCCTGACTTTC. The full variable domain, completed using reference TRBV15 and TRBJ2-6, is DAMVIQNPRYQVTQFGKPVTLSCSQTLNHNVMYWYQQKSSQAPKLLFHYYDKDFNNEADTPDNFQSRRPNTSFCFLDIRSPGLGDTAMYLCATSRGSVSGANVLTFGAGSRLTVL.

The chain has TRBV6-5 and TRBJ2-7; possible D gene TRBD2, 6 bases. Trimming left V 8 bases short and J 2 bases short, with 19 bases between. Germline V CDR1 and CDR2: MNHEY, SVGAGI. The CDR3 is made up of 15 amino acids. The CDR3 loop reads CASRGGLADPYEQYF. The CDR3 coding sequence is TGTGCCAGCCGAGGAGGTTTAGCGGACCCCTACGAGCAGTACTTC.

The CDR3 DNA sequence: TGCGCCAGCAGCTTGGCCGGGGGTAACGGAAACACCATATATTTT. This codes for CASSLAGGNGNTIYF. The genes are TRBV5-1 and TRBJ1-3; a weak D match, TRBD1 (5 bases). The germline V gene encodes CDR1 SGHRS and CDR2 YFSETQ. The ends were cut back, 0 bases at V and 4 bases at J, with 11 bases in the middle. The CDR3 covers 15 residues.

This chain joins TRBV29-1 and TRBJ2-1; TRBD2 is a possible D gene (7 bases). CDR3 length: 15 residues. The germline gives CDR1 SQVTM, CDR2 ANQGSEA. The ends were cut back, 8 bases at V and 8 bases at J, with 25 bases in the middle. Here the CDR3 reads CSFPVAGALLDEQFF. The CDR3 DNA is TGCAGCTTCCCAGTGGCGGGGGCCTTACTCGATGAGCAGTTCTTC.

This clone has only one observation. The chain couples TRBV3-1 (or the pseudogene TRBV3-2) to TRBJ2-1; 8 bases agree with TRBD1. The CDR3 spans 13 residues. The V gene's germline CDR1 is LGHDT and CDR2 YNNKEL (reference sequence). Unmatched junction bases numbered 4, after V lost 6 bases and J lost 6 bases. CDR3 in DNA: TGTGCCAGCAGGCAAACAGGGGGCAATGAGCAGTTCTTC. It translates to CASRQTGGNEQFF.

V is TRBV5-1 and J is TRBJ2-7, with a tentative D call TRBD2 (7 bases). The V end lost 5 bases, the J end lost 4 bases, and 19 bases lay between the germline ends. The CDR3 loop spans 15 amino acids. Germline V gives CDR1 SGHRS, CDR2 YFSETQ. The CDR3 sequence: CASRLYREGVYEQYF. The CDR3, as DNA: TGCGCCAGCAGACTTTACAGGGAGGGGGTATACGAGCAGTACTTC.

The V call is TRBV7-8, the J call TRBJ2-4; the match to TRBD1 covers 9 bases. The CDR3 totals 19 residues. Germline V gives CDR1 SGHVS, CDR2 FQNEAQ. V was clipped by 5 bases and J by 1 base; unmatched bases: 15. CDR3 loop: CASSPSQGAQGEAKNIQYF. The CDR3 region has the DNA TGTGCCAGCAGCCCATCACAGGGGGCGCAGGGAGAGGCCAAAAACATTCAGTACTTC.

The rearrangement uses TRBV10-3 and TRBJ2-3; D is unresolved. There are 13 residues in the CDR3. Germline CDR1 is ENHRY and CDR2 is SYGVKD. The V gene lost 4 bases and the J gene lost 5 bases, with 10 bases spanning the gap. DNA for the CDR3: TGTGCCATCAGTGGCTTAAGAGGAGATACGCAGTATTTT. It yields the protein CAISGLRGDTQYF.

The chain carries TRBV6-4 and TRBJ1-2; perhaps TRBD1 as D (6 bases). The CDR3 is made up of 15 amino acids. CDR1 and CDR2 (germline): MRHNA, SNTAGT. Trimming removed 8 bases from V and 0 bases from J, with 16 bases in between. As DNA, the CDR3 is TGTGCCAGCTCCCCAAGAGGGGGAACTAACTATGGCTACACCTTC. It yields the protein CASSPRGGTNYGYTF.

V is TRBV18 and J is TRBJ1-5, with a weak D call TRBD1 (6 bases). Germline loops: CDR1 KGHSH, CDR2 LQKENI. Trimming shortened V by 0 bases and J by 6 bases, and 15 bases separated the two germline ends. The CDR3 has 16 amino acids. Here the CDR3 reads CASSPPGRGGGQPQHF. The CDR3 DNA reads as TGTGCCAGCTCACCACCGGGCAGGGGAGGGGGTCAGCCCCAGCATTTT.

V usage is TRBV6-1 and J usage is TRBJ2-4; 8 bases map to TRBD2. Germline CDR1 MNHNS, CDR2 SASEGT. Losses at the gene ends were 1 base for V and 9 bases for J; bases not matched to a gene: 8. The length of the CDR3 is 15 residues. DNA for the CDR3: TGTGCCAGCAGTGAAGTTCGGCGGGGGGCTCTCATTCAGTACTTC. Amino acid sequence: CASSEVRRGALIQYF.

The V gene is TRBV12-3 or TRBV12-4, the J gene TRBJ1-5, with D perhaps TRBD1 (5 bases). V gave up 5 bases and J gave up 6 bases, with 11 bases separating them. The CDR3 sequence is 13 residues long. This CDR3 is CASSPRRGQPQHF. CDR3 in DNA: TGTGCCAGCAGTCCCCGGAGGGGTCAGCCCCAGCATTTT.

The chain employs TRBV7-2 and TRBJ1-5; a weak D match, TRBD1 (5 bases). This CDR3 contains 15 residues. V dropped 0 bases and J dropped 3 bases, with 9 bases sitting between them. CDR1 is SGHTA, CDR2 FQGNSA, per germline. CDR3 nucleotides: TGTGCCAGCAGCTTAGCTGGGGCTCTCAATCAGCCCCAGCATTTT. Protein product: CASSLAGALNQPQHF.

The genes are TRBV18 and TRBJ2-7; D ambiguous. Germline lookup yields CDR1 KGHSH and CDR2 LQKENI. This CDR3 has 13 amino acids. Deletions cut 6 bases from V and 1 base from J, with 10 bases between. The CDR3 DNA is TGTGCCAGCTCGGTACAGAAGTCCTACGAGCAGTACTTC. Its protein product is CASSVQKSYEQYF. The complete variable domain, with remaining parts taken from reference TRBV18 and TRBJ2-7, reads NAGVMQNPRHLVRRRGQEARLRCSPMKGHSHVYWYRQLPEEGLKFMVYLQKENIIDESGMPKERFSAEFPKEGPSILRIQQVVRGDSAAYFCASSVQKSYEQYFGPGTRLTVT.

This sequence joins TRBV10-2 and TRBJ1-2, with D unresolved. This CDR3 has 13 residues. The V gene's germline CDR1 is WSHSY and CDR2 SAAADI. V gave up 3 bases and J gave up 8 bases, with 13 bases separating them. CDR3 DNA: TGCGCCAGCAGTGACGCGGTCGCTATGGGCTACACCTTC. It translates to CASSDAVAMGYTF.

CDR3 protein: CASSPRDRGIGSSGNTIYF. In DNA form, the CDR3 reads TGTGCCAGCTCACCCCGGGACAGGGGGATTGGGAGCTCTGGAAACACCATATATTTT. The chain couples TRBV18 to TRBJ1-3, with 11 bases that match TRBD1. The germline V gene encodes CDR1 KGHSH and CDR2 LQKENI. V was clipped by 3 bases and J by 0 bases; unmatched bases: 10. The CDR3 is 19 amino acids.